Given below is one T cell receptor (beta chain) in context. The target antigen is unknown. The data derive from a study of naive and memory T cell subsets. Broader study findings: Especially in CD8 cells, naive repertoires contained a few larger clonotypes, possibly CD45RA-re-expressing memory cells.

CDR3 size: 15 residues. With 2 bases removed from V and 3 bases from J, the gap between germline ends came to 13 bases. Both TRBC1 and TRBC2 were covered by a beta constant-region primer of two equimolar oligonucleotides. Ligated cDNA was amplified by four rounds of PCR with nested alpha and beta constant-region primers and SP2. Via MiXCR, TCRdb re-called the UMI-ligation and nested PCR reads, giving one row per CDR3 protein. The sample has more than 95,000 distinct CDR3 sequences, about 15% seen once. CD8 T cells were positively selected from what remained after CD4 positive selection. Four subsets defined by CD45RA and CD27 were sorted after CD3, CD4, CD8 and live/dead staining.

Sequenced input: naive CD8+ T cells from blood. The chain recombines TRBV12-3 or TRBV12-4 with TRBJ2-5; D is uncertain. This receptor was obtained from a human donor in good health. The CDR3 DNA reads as TGTGCCAGCAGTTTATATGGCAGCGTCAAAGAGACCCAGTACTTC. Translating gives CASSLYGSVKETQYF.